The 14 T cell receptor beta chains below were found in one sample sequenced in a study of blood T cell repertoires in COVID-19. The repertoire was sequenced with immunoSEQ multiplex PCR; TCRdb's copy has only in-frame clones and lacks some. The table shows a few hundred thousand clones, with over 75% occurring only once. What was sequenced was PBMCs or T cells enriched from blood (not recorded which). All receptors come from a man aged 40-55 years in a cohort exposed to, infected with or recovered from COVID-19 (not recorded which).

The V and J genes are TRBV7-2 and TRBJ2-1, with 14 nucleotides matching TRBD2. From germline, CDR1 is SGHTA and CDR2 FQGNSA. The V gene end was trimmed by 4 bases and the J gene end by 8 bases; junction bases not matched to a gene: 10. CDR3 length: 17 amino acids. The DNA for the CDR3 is TGTGCCAGCAGCTACCGCCCCGGGACTAGCGGGAGCGATGAGCAGTTCTTC. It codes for CASSYRPGTSGSDEQFF.

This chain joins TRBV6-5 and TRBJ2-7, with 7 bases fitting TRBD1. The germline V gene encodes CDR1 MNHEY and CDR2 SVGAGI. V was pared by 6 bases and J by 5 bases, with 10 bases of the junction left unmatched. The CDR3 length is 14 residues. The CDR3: CASRKTGISNEQYF. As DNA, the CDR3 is TGTGCCAGCAGAAAGACAGGGATATCCAACGAGCAGTACTTC.

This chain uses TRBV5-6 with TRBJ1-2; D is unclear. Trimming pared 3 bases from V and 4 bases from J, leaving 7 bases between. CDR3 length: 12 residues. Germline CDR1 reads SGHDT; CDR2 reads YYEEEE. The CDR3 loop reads CASSSGLYGYTF. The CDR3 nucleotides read TGTGCCAGCAGCTCCGGACTCTATGGCTACACCTTC.

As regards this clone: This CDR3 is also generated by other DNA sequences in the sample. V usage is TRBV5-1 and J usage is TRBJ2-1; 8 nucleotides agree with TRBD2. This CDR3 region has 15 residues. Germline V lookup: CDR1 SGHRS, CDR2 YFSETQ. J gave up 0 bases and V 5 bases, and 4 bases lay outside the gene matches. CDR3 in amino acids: CASRPSGSSYNEQFF. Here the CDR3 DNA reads TGCGCCAGCAGACCGAGCGGGAGCTCCTACAATGAGCAGTTCTTC.

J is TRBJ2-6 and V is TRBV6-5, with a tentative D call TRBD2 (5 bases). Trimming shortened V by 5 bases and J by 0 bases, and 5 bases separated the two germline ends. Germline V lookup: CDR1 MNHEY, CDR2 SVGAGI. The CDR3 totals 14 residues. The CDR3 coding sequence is TGTGCCAGCAGTCGGGACTCTGGGGCCAACGTCCTGACTTTC. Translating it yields CASSRDSGANVLTF.

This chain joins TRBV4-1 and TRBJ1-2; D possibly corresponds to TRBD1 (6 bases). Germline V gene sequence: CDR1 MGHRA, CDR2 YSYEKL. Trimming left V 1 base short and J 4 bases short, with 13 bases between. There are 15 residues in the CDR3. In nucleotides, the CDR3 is TGCGCCAGCAGCCAAGTCGCAGGGGCTATCTATGGCTACACCTTC. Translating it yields CASSQVAGAIYGYTF.

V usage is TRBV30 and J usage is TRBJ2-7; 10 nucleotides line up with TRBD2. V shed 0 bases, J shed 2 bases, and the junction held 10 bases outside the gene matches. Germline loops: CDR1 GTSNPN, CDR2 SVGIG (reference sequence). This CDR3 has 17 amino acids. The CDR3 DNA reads TGTGCCTGGAGTGTAATGTTTTCAGCGGGAGGGCCCTACGAGCAGTACTTC. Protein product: CAWSVMFSAGGPYEQYF.

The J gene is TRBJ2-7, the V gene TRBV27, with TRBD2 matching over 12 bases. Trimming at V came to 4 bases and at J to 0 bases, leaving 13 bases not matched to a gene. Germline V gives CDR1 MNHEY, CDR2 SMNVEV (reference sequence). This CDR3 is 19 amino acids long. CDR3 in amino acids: CASSSHRRLAGESSYEQYF. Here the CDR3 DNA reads TGTGCCAGCAGTTCCCACCGTCGACTAGCGGGAGAGAGCTCCTACGAGCAGTACTTC.

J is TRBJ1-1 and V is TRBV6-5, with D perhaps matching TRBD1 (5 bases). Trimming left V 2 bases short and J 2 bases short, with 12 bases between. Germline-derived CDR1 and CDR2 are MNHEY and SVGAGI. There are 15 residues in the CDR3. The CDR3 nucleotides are TGTGCCAGCAGTTACCATATCCAGGGAAACACTGAAGCTTTCTTT. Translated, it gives CASSYHIQGNTEAFF.

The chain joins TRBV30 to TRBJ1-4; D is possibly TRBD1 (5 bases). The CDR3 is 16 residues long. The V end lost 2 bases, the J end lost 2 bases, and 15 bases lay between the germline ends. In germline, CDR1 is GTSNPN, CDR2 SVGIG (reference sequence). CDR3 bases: TGTGCCTGGAGTTATTCCAGGGTTTCGACTAATGAAAAACTGTTTTTT. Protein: CAWSYSRVSTNEKLFF.

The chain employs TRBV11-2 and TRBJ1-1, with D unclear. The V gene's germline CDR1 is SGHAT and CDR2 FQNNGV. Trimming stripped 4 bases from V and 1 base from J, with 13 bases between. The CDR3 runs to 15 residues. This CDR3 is CASSSESTRNTEAFF. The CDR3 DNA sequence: TGTGCCAGCAGCTCCGAATCTACGAGGAACACTGAAGCTTTCTTT. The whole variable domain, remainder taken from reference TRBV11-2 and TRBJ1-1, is EAGVAQSPRYKIIEKRQSVAFWCNPISGHATLYWYQQILGQGPKLLIQFQNNGVVDDSQLPKDRFSAERLKGVDSTLKIQPAKLEDSAVYLCASSSESTRNTEAFFGQGTRLTVV.

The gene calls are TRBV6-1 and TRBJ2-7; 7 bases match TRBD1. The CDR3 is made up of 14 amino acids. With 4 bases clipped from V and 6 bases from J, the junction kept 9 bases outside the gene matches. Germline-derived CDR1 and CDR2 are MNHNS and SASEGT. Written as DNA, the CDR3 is TGTGCCAGCAGTGCCGGGGACAGAATTTCCGAGCAGTACTTC. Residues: CASSAGDRISEQYF.

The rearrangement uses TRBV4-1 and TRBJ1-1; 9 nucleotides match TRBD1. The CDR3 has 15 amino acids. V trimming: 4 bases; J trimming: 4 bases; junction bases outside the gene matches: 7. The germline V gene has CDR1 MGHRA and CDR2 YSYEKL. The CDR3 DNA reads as TGCGCCAGCAGCCCCCGGACAGGGGTGGGCACTGAAGCTTTCTTT. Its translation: CASSPRTGVGTEAFF.

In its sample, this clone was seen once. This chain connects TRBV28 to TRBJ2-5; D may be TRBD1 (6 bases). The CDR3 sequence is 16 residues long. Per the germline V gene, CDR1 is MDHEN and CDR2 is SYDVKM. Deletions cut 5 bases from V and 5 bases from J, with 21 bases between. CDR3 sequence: CASSVHRVRHEETQYF. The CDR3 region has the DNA TGTGCCAGCAGTGTACACAGGGTACGCCATGAGGAGACCCAGTACTTC.